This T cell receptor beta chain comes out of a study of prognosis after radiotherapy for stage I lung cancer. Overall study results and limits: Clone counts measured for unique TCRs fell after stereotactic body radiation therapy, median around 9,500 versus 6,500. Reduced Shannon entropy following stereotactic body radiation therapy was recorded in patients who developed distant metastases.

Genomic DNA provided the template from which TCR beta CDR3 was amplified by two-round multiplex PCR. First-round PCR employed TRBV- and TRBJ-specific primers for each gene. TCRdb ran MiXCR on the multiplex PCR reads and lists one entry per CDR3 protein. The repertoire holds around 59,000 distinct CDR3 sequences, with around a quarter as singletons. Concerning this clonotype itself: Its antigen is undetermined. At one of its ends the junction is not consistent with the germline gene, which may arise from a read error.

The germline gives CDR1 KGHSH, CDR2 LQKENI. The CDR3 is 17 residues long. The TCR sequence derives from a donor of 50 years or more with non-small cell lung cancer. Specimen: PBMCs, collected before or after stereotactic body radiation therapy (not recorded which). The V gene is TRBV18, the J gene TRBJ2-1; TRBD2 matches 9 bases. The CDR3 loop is CAISPQYSGGSYNEQFF. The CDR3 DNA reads TGTGCCATCTCACCTCAATATAGCGGGGGTTCCTACAATGAGCAGTTCTTC.